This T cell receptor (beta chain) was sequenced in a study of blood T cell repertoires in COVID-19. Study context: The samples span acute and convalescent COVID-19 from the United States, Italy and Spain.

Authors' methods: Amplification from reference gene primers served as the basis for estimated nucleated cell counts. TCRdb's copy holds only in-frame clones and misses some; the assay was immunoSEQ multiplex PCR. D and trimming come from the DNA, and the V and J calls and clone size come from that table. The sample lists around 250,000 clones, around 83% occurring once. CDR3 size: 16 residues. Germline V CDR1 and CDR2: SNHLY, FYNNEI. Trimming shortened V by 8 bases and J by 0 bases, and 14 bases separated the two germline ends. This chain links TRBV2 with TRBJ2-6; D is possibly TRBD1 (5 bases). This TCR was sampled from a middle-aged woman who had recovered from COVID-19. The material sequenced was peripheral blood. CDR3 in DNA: TGTGCCAGCCTCCTCTGGGGCTACTCTGGGGCCAACGTCCTGACTTTC. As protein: CASLLWGYSGANVLTF.